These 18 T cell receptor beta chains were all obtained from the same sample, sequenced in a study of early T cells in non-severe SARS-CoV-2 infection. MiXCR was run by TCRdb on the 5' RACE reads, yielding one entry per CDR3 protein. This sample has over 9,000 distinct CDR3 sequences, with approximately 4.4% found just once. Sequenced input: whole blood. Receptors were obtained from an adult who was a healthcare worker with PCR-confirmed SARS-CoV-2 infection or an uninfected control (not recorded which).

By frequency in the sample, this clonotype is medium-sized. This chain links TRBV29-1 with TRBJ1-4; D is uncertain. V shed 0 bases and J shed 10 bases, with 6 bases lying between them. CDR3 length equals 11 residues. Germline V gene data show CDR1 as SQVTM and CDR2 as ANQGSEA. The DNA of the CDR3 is TGCAGCGTTGAAGATCTCGGAAAACTGTTTTTT. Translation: CSVEDLGKLFF.

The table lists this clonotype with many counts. The CDR3 protein is CSAEARDSNYGYTF. The CDR3, as DNA: TGCAGTGCTGAGGCGAGGGATTCTAACTATGGCTACACCTTC. The chain couples TRBV20-1 to TRBJ1-2; D is unresolved. V was cut by 5 bases and J by 0 bases, with 13 bases left in between. Germline CDR1 DFQATT, CDR2 SNEGSKA (reference sequence). CDR3 size: 14 residues.

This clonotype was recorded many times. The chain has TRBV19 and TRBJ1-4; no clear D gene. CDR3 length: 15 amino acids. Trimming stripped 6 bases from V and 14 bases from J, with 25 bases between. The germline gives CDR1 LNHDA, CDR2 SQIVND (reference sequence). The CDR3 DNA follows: TGTGCCAGTAGAAATCTTCAGGTGTCCACCGGATTTCTGTTTTTT. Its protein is CASRNLQVSTGFLFF.

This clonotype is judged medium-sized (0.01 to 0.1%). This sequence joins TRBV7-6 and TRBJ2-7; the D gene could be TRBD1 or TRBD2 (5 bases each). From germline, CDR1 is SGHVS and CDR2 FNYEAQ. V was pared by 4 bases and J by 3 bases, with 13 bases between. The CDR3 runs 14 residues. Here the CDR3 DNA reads TGTGCCAGCAGCTACCGGGACGGTTACTACGAGCAGTACTTC. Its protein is CASSYRDGYYEQYF.

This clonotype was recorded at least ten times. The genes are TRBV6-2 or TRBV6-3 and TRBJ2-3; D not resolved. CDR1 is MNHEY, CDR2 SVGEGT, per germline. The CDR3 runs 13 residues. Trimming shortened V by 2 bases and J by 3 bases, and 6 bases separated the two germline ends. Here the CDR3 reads CASSYPQTDTQYF. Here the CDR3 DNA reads TGTGCCAGCAGTTACCCCCAGACAGATACGCAGTATTTT.

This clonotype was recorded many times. CDR3 DNA: TGTGCCAGCAGCTTAGGAGACGCCAAAAACATTCAGTACTTC. This sequence encodes CASSLGDAKNIQYF. The chain couples TRBV13 to TRBJ2-4; D is undetermined. This CDR3 comprises 14 residues. Germline V gene data show CDR1 as PRHDT and CDR2 as FYEKMQ (reference sequence). V was cut by 0 bases and J by 1 base, with 4 bases left in between.

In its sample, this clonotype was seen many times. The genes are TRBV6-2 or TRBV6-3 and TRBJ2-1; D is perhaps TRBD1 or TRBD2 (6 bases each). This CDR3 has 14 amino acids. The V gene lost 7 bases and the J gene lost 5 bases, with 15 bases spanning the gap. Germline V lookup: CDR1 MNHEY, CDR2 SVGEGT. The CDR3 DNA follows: TGTGCCAGCAATAACGGGGGCGTACACAATGAGCAGTTCTTC. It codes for CASNNGGVHNEQFF.

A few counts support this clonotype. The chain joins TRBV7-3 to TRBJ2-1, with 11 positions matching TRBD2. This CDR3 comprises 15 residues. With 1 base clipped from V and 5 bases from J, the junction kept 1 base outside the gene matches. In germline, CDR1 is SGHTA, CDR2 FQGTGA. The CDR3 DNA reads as TGTGCCAGCAGCTTAAGACTAGCGGGGAACAATGAGCAGTTCTTC. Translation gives CASSLRLAGNNEQFF. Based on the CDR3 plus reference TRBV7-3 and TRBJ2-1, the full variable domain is GAGVSQTPSNKVTEKGKYVELRCDPISGHTALYWYRQSLGQGPEFLIYFQGTGAADDSGLPNDRFFAVRPEGSVSTLKIQRTERGDSAVYLCASSLRLAGNNEQFFGPGTRLTVL.

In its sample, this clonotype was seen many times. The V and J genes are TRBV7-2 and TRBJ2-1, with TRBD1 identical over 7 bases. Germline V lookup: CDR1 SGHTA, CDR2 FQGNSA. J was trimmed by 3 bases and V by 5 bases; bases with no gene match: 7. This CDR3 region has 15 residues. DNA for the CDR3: TGTGCCAGCAGCAGACAGGGTGTGGGCTACAATGAGCAGTTCTTC. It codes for CASSRQGVGYNEQFF. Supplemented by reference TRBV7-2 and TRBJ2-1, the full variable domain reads GAGVSQSPSNKVTEKGKDVELRCDPISGHTALYWYRQSLGQGLEFLIYFQGNSAPDKSGLPSDRFSAERTGGSVSTLTIQRTQQEDSAVYLCASSRQGVGYNEQFFGPGTRLTVL.

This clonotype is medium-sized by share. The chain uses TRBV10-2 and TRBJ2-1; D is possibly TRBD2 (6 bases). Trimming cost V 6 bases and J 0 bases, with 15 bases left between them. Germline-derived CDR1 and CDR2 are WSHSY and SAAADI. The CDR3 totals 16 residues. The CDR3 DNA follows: TGCGCCAGCAGGCCGACTAGAAAGAGCTCCTACAATGAGCAGTTCTTC. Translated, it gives CASRPTRKSSYNEQFF.

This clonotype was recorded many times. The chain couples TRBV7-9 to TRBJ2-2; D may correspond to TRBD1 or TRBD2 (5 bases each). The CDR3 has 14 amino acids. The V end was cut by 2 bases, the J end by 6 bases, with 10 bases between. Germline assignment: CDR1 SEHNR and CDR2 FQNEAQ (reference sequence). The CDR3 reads CASSLRGDAGELFF. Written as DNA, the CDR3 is TGTGCCAGCAGCTTAAGGGGAGACGCCGGGGAGCTGTTTTTT.

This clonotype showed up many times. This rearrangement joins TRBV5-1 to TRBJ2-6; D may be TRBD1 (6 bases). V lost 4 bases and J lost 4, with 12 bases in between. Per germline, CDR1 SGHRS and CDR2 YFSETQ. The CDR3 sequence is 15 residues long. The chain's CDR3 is CASSLTGLGANVLTF. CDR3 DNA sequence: TGCGCCAGCAGCCTAACAGGGCTCGGGGCCAACGTCCTGACTTTC.

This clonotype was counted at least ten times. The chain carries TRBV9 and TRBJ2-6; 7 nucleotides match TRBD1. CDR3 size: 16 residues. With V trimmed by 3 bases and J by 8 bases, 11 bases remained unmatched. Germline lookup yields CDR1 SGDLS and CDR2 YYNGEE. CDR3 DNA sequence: TGTGCCAGCAGCGGCCGGACGGACAGGTTATCCAACGTCCTGACTTTC. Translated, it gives CASSGRTDRLSNVLTF.

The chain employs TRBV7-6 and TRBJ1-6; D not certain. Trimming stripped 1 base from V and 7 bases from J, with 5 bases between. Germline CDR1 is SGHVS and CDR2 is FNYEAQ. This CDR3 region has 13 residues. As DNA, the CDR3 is TGTGCCAGCAGCTTAGAAAGAAATTCACCCCTCCACTTT. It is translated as CASSLERNSPLHF.

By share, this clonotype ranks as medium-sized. The CDR3 DNA is TGTGCCAGCAGTTACTCCGTGTCAGTGAAGAACACTGAAGCTTTCTTT. This gives the protein CASSYSVSVKNTEAFF. The chain carries TRBV6-6 and TRBJ1-1; no firm D call. The length of the CDR3 is 16 residues. The germline V gene has CDR1 MNHNY and CDR2 SVGAGI (reference sequence). Trimming removed 0 bases from V and 1 base from J, with 12 bases in between.

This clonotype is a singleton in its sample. The CDR3, as DNA: TGCAGTGCTCCAAACCCCAGGACAGGGCAGGGAACTGAAGCTTTCTTT. Translated: CSAPNPRTGQGTEAFF. This chain links TRBV20-1 with TRBJ1-1; 8 bases agree with TRBD1. V lost 5 bases to trimming and J lost 5 bases; unmatched junction nucleotides: 16. This CDR3 spans 16 amino acids. Germline CDR1 is DFQATT and CDR2 is SNEGSKA (reference sequence).

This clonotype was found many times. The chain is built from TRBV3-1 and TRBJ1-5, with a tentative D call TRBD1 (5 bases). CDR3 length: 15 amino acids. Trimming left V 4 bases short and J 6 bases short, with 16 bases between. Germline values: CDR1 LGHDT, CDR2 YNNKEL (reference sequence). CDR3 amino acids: CASSPNGQLSQPQHF. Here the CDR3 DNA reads TGTGCCAGCAGCCCGAATGGACAATTGAGTCAGCCCCAGCATTTT. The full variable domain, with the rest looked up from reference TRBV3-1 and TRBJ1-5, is DTAVSQTPKYLVTQMGNDKSIKCEQNLGHDTMYWYKQDSKKFLKIMFSYNNKELIINETVPNRFSPKSPDKAHLNLHINSLELGDSAVYFCASSPNGQLSQPQHFGDGTRLSIL.

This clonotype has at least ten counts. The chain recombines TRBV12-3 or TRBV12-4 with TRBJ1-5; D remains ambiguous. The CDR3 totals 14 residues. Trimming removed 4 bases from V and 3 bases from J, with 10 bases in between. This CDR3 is CASSSTGLNQPQHF. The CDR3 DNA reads TGTGCCAGCAGTTCTACCGGACTCAATCAGCCCCAGCATTTT.